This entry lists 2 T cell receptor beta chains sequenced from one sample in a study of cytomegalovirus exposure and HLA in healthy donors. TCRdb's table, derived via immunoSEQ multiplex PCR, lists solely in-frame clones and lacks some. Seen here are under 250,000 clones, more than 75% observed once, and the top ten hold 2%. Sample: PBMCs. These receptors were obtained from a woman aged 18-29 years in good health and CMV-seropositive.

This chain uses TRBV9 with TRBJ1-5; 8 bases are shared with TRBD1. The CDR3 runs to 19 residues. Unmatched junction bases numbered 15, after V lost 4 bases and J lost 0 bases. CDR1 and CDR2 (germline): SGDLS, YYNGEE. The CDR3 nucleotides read TGTGCCAGCAGCCCGAGGGAACAGGGGGGAACCATTAGCAATCAGCCCCAGCATTTT. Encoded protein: CASSPREQGGTISNQPQHF.

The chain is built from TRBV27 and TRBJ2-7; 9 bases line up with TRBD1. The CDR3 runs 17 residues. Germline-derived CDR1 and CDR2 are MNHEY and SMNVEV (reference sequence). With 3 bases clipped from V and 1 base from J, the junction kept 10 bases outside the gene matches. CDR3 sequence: CASSFLAPGQGSYEQYF. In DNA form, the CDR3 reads TGTGCCAGCAGTTTCCTTGCCCCGGGACAGGGTTCCTACGAGCAGTACTTC.